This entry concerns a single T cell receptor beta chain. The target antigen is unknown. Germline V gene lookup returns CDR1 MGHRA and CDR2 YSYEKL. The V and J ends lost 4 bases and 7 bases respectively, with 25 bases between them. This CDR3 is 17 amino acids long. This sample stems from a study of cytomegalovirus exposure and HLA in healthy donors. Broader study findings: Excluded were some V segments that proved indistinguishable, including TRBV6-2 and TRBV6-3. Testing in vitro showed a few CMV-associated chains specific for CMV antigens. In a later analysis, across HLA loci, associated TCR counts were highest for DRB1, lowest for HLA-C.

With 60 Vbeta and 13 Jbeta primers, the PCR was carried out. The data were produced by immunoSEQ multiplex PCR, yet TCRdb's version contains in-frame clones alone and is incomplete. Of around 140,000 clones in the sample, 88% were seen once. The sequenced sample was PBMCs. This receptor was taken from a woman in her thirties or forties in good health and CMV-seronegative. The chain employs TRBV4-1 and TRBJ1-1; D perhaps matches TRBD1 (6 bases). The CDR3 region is CASSRPSGGGGPGEAFF. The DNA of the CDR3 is TGCGCCAGCAGCCGTCCGTCTGGAGGGGGGGGGCCTGGTGAAGCTTTCTTT.